The clone carrying this T cell receptor (beta chain) showed up many times. Looked up from germline, CDR1 is SGHAT and CDR2 is FQNNGV. The CDR3 covers 13 residues. Deletions cut 5 bases from V and 5 bases from J, with 12 bases between. Enrolled ophthalmopathy patients presented with a Clinical Activity Score of at least 3, a NOSPECS grade of at least 4, and disease duration under 3 months. Amplification of TCR beta CDR3 regions was performed using RNA transcripts as template. First-round RT-PCR targeting the TCR CDR3 was performed with the HTBI primer set. TCRdb re-called the multiplex PCR reads with MiXCR, one entry per CDR3 protein. Of around 500,000 distinct CDR3 sequences detected, more than 15% appear once; the ten largest clones hold around 32%. The data were obtained in a study of T cells in Graves' hyperthyroidism and ophthalmopathy. Across the whole study: Peripheral blood was obtained at initial diagnosis, preceding any treatment.

The sequencing sample was made of blood. The source is a woman aged 25 to 45 with Graves' ophthalmopathy. The gene calls are TRBV11-2 and TRBJ2-5, with D unclear. CDR3 in DNA: TGTGCCAGCAGCAAGGCGGTTAGGGAGACCCAGTACTTC. Translating it yields CASSKAVRETQYF. The variable domain in full, with the rest retrieved from reference TRBV11-2 and TRBJ2-5, is EAGVAQSPRYKIIEKRQSVAFWCNPISGHATLYWYQQILGQGPKLLIQFQNNGVVDDSQLPKDRFSAERLKGVDSTLKIQPAKLEDSAVYLCASSKAVRETQYFGPGTRLLVL.